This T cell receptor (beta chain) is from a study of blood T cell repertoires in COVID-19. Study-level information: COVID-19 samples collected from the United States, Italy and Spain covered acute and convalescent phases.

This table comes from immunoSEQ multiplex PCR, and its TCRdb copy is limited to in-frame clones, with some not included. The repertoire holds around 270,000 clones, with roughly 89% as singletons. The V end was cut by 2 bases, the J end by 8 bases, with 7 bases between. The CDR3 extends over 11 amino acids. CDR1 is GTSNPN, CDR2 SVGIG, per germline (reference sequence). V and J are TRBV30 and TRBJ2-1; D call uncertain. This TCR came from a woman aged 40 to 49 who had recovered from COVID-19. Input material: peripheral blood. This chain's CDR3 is CAWSPLDEQFF. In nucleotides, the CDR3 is TGTGCCTGGAGTCCTCTAGATGAGCAGTTCTTC. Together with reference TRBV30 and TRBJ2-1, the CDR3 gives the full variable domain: SQTIHQWPATLVQPVGSPLSLECTVEGTSNPNLYWYRQAAGRGLQLLFYSVGIGQISSEVPQNLSASRPQDRQFILSSKKLLLSDSGFYLCAWSPLDEQFFGPGTRLTVL.